This entry is about one T cell receptor beta chain. Its target is unknown. The sample belongs to a study of beta chain features in type 1 diabetes. Across the study: Healthy donors and patients had similar age, gender and cell yields. Sorted cells, about 99 million in number, were examined across all samples. Study-wide results and caveats: In comparison with healthy donors, patients had naive, central memory and Treg TCRB repertoires that appeared more similar.

CDR3 length: 14 residues. V lost 2 bases, J lost 5 bases, and 15 bases lay in between. Germline V gives CDR1 SQVTM, CDR2 ANQGSEA. By way of CD45RO/CCR7/CD25/CD127/CD95/CD27, the CD4+ regulatory, stem cell-like memory, central memory and naive cells were sorted. Every isolated RNA sample was fully reverse transcribed, so sequencing captured expressed TCRB transcripts. The protocol was immunoSEQ multiplex PCR, while the TCRdb copy is restricted to in-frame clones and leaves out a portion. Of 300,000 to 450,000 clones listed, around 12% are singletons. The TCR was taken from a man younger than 35 in good health. Sequencing used naive CD4+ T cells from blood. The rearrangement joins TRBV29-1 to TRBJ1-1; D possibly corresponds to TRBD1 (5 bases). In nucleotides, the CDR3 is TGCAGCGTTGAAATTGGGGGGAGAGGGACTGAAGCTTTCTTT. Translating it yields CSVEIGGRGTEAFF.